The following is a T cell receptor (beta chain) sequence with its context. As yet, its antigen is unknown. The data stem from a study of cytomegalovirus exposure and HLA in healthy donors. The germline V gene encodes CDR1 LGHNA and CDR2 YNFKEQ. The trim removed 3 bases at V and 6 bases at J, leaving 14 bases unmatched. This CDR3 comprises 18 residues. PCR involved 60 Vbeta and 13 Jbeta primers. The assay was immunoSEQ multiplex PCR, and TCRdb's table has in-frame clones only and misses some. The sample has roughly 120,000 clones, about 81% seen once. Regarding the study as a whole: It was shown in a later analysis that HLA-associated TCR beta chains were more clonally expanded than other, equally common chains.

The sample comprised PBMCs. V and J are TRBV4-2 and TRBJ2-2, with TRBD2 identical over 9 bases. The sequence came from a woman aged 30 to 39 in good health and CMV-seronegative. The CDR3 loop is CASSHEISGSFGSGELFF. The CDR3 nucleotides are TGTGCCAGCAGCCATGAAATTAGCGGGAGTTTTGGATCCGGGGAGCTGTTTTTT.